This T cell receptor beta chain was found in a study of siplizumab effects on memory and regulatory T cells (dated by TCRdb to between 2017 and 2020). Regarding the study in general: The study examined how the anti-CD2 antibody siplizumab affects alloreactive T-cell subsets in allogeneic mixed lymphocyte reactions built from human PBMCs.

For this clone: The clone's antigen remains unknown. It has no much larger one-base neighbor in the sample; base qualities were not kept.

From the cysteine through the phenylalanine, the CDR3 covers 12 amino acids. Solely the CDR3 DNA is kept, with 36 bases framed from the first base. Looking up the germline V gene (reference sequence) yields CDR1 MNHEY and CDR2 SMNVEV. Between the V and J ends, shortened by 6 bases and 8 bases respectively, the junction contains 10 bases. Library preparation used the immunoSEQ multiplex PCR assay. Some 100,000 TCR templates per sample were assayed by the deep sequencing platform. Genomic DNA extracted from sorted T cells was used for TCRbeta CDR3 sequencing. In the source study's methods: The R programming language was used for the clonal analysis of the TCRbeta CDR3 data. Unstimulated samples were compared with post-reaction CFSE-low samples to define alloreactive CD4+ and CD8+ clones. By matching sequences to the repertoires of sorted unstimulated Treg and non-Treg cells, each alloreactive CD4+ clone was assigned a regulatory or non-regulatory origin. The table was pulled from immuneACCESS by TCRdb, which kept in-frame rearrangements only. Such tables lose some clones; where checked, under half of the loss comes from unresolved V genes, and the rest has no known cause. The V and J calls and clone size were taken over from that table, and D and trimming were inferred from the DNA. This sample lists tens of thousands of clones; less than 98% were detected once. Of the sample, roughly 0.6% falls within the top ten clones.

In three donor pairs, further sequencing was done on unstimulated CD8+ naive, CD4+ memory, CD8+ TEMRA, CD4+ naive and CD8+ effector memory subsets. Sorted unstimulated T cells and proliferating T cells recovered from mixed lymphocyte reactions were subjected to TCRbeta CDR3 sequencing. Fresh whole blood from about 11 HLA-typed healthy donors was used as the source from which PBMCs were isolated. Results the study describes overall, beyond this receptor: Of the alloreactive CD4+ clones that could be mapped, the Treg-derived share averaged about 67% with siplizumab compared with approximately 25% in control reactions. Unstimulated naive T cells appeared more diverse than memory T cells, and naive cells seemed to contribute substantially to the alloresponse. Because sequences at frequencies below about 10^-5 were poorly captured, only a minor fraction of alloreactive clones could be mapped back to unstimulated subsets. Siplizumab significantly reduced the cumulative frequency of alloreactive sequences traceable to unstimulated CD4+ memory T cells. Whether proliferating Tregs from siplizumab cultures actually had suppressive function was not functionally confirmed. Roughly 75-97% of proliferating CD4+ or CD8+ clones could not be assigned a naive or memory phenotype.

The sequencing sample was made of naive CD4+ T cells sorted from blood. In light of the paper, this sample's cell subset or site label describes: unstimulated naive T cells. This receptor chain uses TRBV27 and TRBJ2-2; no D gene call is confident. This TCR was recovered from a human donor in good health. The sequenced DNA: TGTGCCAGCAGAAGGGTGAAGGGGGAGCTGTTTTTT. Its coded protein is CASRRVKGELFF.